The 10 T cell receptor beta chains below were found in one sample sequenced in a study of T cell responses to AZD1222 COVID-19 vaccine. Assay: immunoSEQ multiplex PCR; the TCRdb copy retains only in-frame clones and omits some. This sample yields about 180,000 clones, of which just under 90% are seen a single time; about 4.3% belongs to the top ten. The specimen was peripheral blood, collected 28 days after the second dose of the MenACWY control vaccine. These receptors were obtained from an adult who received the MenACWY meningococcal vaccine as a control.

CDR3 residues: CASSLWDSEETQYF. In nucleotides, the CDR3 is TGTGCCAGCAGCTTGTGGGACAGCGAAGAGACCCAGTACTTC. The J gene is TRBJ2-5, the V gene TRBV7-9; TRBD1 agrees at 7 bases. CDR3 size: 14 residues. Germline CDR1 and CDR2: SEHNR and FQNEAQ (reference sequence). The V segment lost 3 bases and the J segment 3 bases; nucleotides outside the gene matches: 4.

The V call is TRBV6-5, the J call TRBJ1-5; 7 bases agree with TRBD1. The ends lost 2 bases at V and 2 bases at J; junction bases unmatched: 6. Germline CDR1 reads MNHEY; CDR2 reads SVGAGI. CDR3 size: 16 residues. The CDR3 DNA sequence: TGTGCCAGCAGTTACACCGAAACAGGGGGCAATCAGCCCCAGCATTTT. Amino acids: CASSYTETGGNQPQHF.

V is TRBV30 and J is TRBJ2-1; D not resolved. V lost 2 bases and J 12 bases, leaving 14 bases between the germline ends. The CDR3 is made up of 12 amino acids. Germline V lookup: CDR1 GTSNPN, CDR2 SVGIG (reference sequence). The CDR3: CAWSTTPQGQFF. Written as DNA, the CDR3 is TGTGCCTGGAGTACAACCCCCCAAGGGCAGTTCTTC. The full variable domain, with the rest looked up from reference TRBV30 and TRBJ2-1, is SQTIHQWPATLVQPVGSPLSLECTVEGTSNPNLYWYRQAAGRGLQLLFYSVGIGQISSEVPQNLSASRPQDRQFILSSKKLLLSDSGFYLCAWSTTPQGQFFGPGTRLTVL.

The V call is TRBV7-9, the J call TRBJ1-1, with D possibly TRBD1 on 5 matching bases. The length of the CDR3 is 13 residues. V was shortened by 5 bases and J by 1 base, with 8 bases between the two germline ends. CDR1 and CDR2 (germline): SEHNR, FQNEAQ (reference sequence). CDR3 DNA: TGTGCCAGCAGCCCTCAGGGGAACACTGAAGCTTTCTTT. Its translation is CASSPQGNTEAFF.

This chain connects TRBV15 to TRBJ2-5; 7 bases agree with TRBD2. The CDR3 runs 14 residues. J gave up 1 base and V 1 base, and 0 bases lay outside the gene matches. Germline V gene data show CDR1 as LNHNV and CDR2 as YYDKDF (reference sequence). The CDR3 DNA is TGTGCCACCAGCAGAGGACTAGCCCAAGAGACCCAGTACTTC. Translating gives CATSRGLAQETQYF.

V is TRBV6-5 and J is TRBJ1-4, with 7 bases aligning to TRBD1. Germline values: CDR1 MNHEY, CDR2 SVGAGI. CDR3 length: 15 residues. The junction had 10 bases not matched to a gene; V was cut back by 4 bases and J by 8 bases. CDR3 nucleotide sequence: TGTGCCAGCAGTTTCCTGGGACAGATCGGAGAAAAACTGTTTTTT. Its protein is CASSFLGQIGEKLFF.

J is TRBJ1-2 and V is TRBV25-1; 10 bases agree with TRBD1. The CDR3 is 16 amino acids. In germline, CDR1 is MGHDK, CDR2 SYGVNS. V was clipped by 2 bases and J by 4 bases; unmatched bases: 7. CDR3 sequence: CASSENSGTGAYGYTF. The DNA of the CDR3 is TGTGCCAGCAGTGAAAATTCCGGGACAGGGGCCTATGGCTACACCTTC.

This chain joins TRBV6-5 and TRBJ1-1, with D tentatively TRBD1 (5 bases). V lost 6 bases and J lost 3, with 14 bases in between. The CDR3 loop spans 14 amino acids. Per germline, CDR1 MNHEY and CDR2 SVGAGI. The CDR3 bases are TGTGCCAGCAGCATCTACCGGGGGGACACTGAAGCTTTCTTT. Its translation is CASSIYRGDTEAFF.

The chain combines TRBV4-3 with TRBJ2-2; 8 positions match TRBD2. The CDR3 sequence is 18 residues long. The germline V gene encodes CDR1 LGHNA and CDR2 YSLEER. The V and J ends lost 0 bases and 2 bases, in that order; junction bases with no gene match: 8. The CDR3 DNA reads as TGCGCCAGCAGCCAAGAGTTTTCACTAGCGGAAAACACCGGGGAGCTGTTTTTT. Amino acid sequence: CASSQEFSLAENTGELFF.

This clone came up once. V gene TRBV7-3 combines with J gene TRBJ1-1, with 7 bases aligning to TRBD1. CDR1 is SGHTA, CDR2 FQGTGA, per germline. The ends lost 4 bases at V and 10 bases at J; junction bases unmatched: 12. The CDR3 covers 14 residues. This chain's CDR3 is CASSSQDREGRAFF. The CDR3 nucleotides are TGTGCCAGCAGCTCTCAAGACAGGGAAGGTCGAGCTTTCTTT.